This TCR beta chain was profiled in a study of shared clonotypes between healthy human individuals. Trimming pared 0 bases from V and 3 bases from J, leaving 18 bases between. This CDR3 has 17 residues. Germline-derived CDR1 and CDR2 are SGDLS and YYNGEE. On this clone itself: What it binds is not known.

Deep was the level used in running the assay. Profiling relied on immunoSEQ multiplex PCR, and the TCRdb table lists in-frame clones only, not all of them. The sample holds about 2 million clones, about 95% seen once. Naive CD8 cells lacked CD45RO, underwent positive selection for CCR7 and left out terminally differentiated effector memory CD45RA+ cells. Findings and limits, study-wide: Enrolling few donors narrowed the genetic and exposure-history diversity that was represented. Among donors, sharing of clonotypes was expected to be affected by sequencing depth. Richness estimates generally favored naive over memory subsets.

Material: naive CD8+ T cells sorted from blood. The chain joins TRBV9 to TRBJ2-5; possible D gene TRBD2, 5 bases. The clonotype originates from a man aged 18 to 30 in good health. The CDR3 DNA reads TGTGCCAGCAGCGTAGGTATTGGAGGTACTAGTGAAGAGACCCAGTACTTC. Translated, it gives CASSVGIGGTSEETQYF.